Following are 4 T cell receptor beta chains from one sample sequenced in a study of OX40 agonist ivuxolimab in advanced cancers. TCRdb's table, derived via immunoSEQ multiplex PCR, lists solely in-frame clones and lacks some. The sample holds over 55,000 clones, approximately 78% seen once. This sample comprised CD4+ or CD8+ T cells sorted from blood, obtained in a trial of the OX40 agonist ivuxolimab. The receptors derive from an adult with an advanced solid tumor such as melanoma, head and neck, liver or kidney cancer.

The chain links TRBV27 to TRBJ1-1; no reliable D call. V was clipped by 0 bases and J by 1 base, with 12 bases between them. The CDR3 covers 16 residues. Per the germline V gene, CDR1 is MNHEY and CDR2 is SMNVEV (reference sequence). CDR3 sequence (DNA): TGTGCCAGCAGTTTATCGCGTGTAGTACAGAACACTGAAGCTTTCTTT. This gives the protein CASSLSRVVQNTEAFF.

This clone was observed a handful of times. This sequence joins TRBV18 and TRBJ2-3; a possible D gene is TRBD1 (5 bases). The V end lost 1 base, the J end lost 6 bases, and 14 bases lay between the germline ends. The CDR3 contains 15 residues. Germline values: CDR1 KGHSH, CDR2 LQKENI. The CDR3 sequence is CASSPRGGSGDTQYF. Written as DNA, the CDR3 is TGTGCCAGCTCACCACGGGGCGGCTCGGGCGATACGCAGTATTTT.

This clone was detected only once. This sequence joins TRBV11-2 and TRBJ2-1; D ambiguous. V lost 4 bases, J lost 7 bases, and 14 bases lay in between. Germline values: CDR1 SGHAT, CDR2 FQNNGV. The CDR3 has 14 residues. The CDR3 nucleotides are TGTGCCAGCAGCTCCCCGATTCACCCGAATGAGCAGTTCTTC. Translating gives CASSSPIHPNEQFF.

The J gene is TRBJ2-2, the V gene TRBV7-2, with D possibly being TRBD1 (6 bases). The length of the CDR3 is 16 residues. CDR1 and CDR2 (germline): SGHTA, FQGNSA. The germline V and J ends were trimmed by 2 bases and 3 bases, with 13 bases remaining between them. The CDR3 DNA follows: TGTGCCAGCAGCTTATCAGGGGCAGGAGACACCGGGGAGCTGTTTTTT. Its translation: CASSLSGAGDTGELFF.